The sequence of this T cell receptor (beta chain) was determined in a study of blood T cells in healthy people across ages. About the study: When template switching was applied, about one barcoded beta molecule was captured per two T cells. Study-level findings and limits: Total diversity from one million sequenced T cells was likely underestimated.

Germline V lookup: CDR1 SGDLS, CDR2 YYNGEE. This CDR3 comprises 14 residues. Trimming cost V 0 bases and J 0 bases, with 7 bases left between them. Concerning this clonotype itself: What it binds is unknown.

Alongside a J-beta primer mix, a sample-barcoded 5' primer served in a second PCR lasting roughly 7 to 11 cycles. Every sample returned 2.5 million or more CDR3-containing paired-end reads. TCRdb re-derived calls from the 5' RACE reads in MiXCR, one entry per CDR3 protein. Of about 1.8 million distinct CDR3 sequences in the sample, about 49% are singletons; the top ten hold approximately 2%. Each sample had at least 6.5 million PBMCs isolated. The sequence was collected from a woman in her thirties or forties in good health. The material sequenced was blood. J is TRBJ2-7 and V is TRBV9; D not resolved. The CDR3, as DNA: TGTGCCAGCAGCGTAGGCATAGACTCCTACGAGCAGTACTTC. This translates into CASSVGIDSYEQYF.